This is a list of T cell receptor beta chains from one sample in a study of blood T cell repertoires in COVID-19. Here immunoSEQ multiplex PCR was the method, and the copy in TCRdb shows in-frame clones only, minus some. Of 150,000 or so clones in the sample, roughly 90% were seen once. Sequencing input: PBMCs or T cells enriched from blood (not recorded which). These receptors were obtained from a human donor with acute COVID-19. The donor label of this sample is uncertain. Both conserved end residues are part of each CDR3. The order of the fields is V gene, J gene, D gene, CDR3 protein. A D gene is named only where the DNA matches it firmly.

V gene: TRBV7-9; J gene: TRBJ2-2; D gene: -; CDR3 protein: CASSPTETGELFF
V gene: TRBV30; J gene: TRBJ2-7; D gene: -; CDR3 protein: CAWSAGSIGGLEQYF
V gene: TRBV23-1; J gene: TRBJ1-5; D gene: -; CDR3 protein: CASSQRGGSGQPQHF
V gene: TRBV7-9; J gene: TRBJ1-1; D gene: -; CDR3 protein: CASSSPFAVTEAFF
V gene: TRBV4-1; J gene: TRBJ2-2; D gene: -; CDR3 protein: CASSQGRVRNTGELFF
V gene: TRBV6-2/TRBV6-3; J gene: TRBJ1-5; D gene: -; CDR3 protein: CASSRRGSNQPQHF
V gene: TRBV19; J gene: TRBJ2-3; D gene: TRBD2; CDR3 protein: CASSWLASGGLDTQYF
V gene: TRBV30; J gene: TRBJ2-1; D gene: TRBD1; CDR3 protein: CAWSPDRGNEQFF
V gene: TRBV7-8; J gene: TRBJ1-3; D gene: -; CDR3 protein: CASSFRQRLGTGNTIYF
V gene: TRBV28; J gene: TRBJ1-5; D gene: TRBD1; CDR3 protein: CASSYPDRGYSNQPQHF